This TCR beta chain stems from a study of radiotherapy plus CTLA-4 blockade in lung cancer. Sequencing was performed with immunoSEQ multiplex PCR; in TCRdb, only in-frame clones are kept and a portion is missing. This repertoire shows tens of thousands of clones, 77% found once; its top ten account for 2% to 3%. V gave up 5 bases and J gave up 7 bases, with 17 bases separating them. Germline V gene lookup returns CDR1 MDHEN and CDR2 SYDVKM. The CDR3 totals 15 residues. This chain connects TRBV28 to TRBJ1-4, with D tentatively TRBD1 (6 bases). The source material was peripheral blood, sampled from a patient treated with radiotherapy plus ipilimumab. The TCR originated in a human donor with non-small cell lung cancer whose response to radiotherapy plus ipilimumab could not be evaluated. CDR3 sequence reads: CASSSTGGAGEKLFF. For the CDR3, the DNA is TGTGCCAGCAGTAGCACGGGGGGCGCGGGTGAAAAACTGTTTTTT. Filled out from reference TRBV28 and TRBJ1-4, the complete variable domain reads DVKVTQSSRYLVKRTGEKVFLECVQDMDHENMFWYRQDPGLGLRLIYFSYDVKMKEKGDIPEGYSVSREKKERFSLILESASTNQTSMYLCASSSTGGAGEKLFFGSGTQLSVL.